The source of this T cell receptor beta chain is a study of cytomegalovirus exposure and HLA in healthy donors. Overall study: Within the Caucasian-associated ancestry cluster were approximately 77% of the roughly 400 genotyped donors. General study findings and limits: Among TCR beta chains, those listed as cytomegalovirus-associated numbered over 150. An assumption of roughly uniform sequencing depth across donors underlay the presence/absence analyses.

The PCR ran on 60 Vbeta and 13 Jbeta primers. Profiling relied on immunoSEQ multiplex PCR, and the TCRdb table lists in-frame clones only, not all of them. The sample lists about 90,000 clones; roughly three quarters were seen once. A word on this clone: What it recognizes is unknown.

The ends were cut back, 5 bases at V and 8 bases at J, with 18 bases in the middle. CDR3 length equals 14 residues. The germline CDR1 and CDR2 sequences are GTSNPN and SVGIG (reference sequence). Sequencing was carried out using PBMCs. This receptor was identified in a man between 25 and 39 years old in good health and CMV-seronegative. The J gene is TRBJ1-4, the V gene TRBV30, with a possible D match to TRBD1 (6 bases). DNA of the CDR3: TGTGCCTGGGACCGACAGGCCCAGGACGAAAAACTGTTTTTT. As protein: CAWDRQAQDEKLFF.